This TCR beta chain was recovered during a study of blood T cell repertoires in COVID-19. Across the study: Both acute and convalescent COVID-19 samples were obtained from the United States, Italy and Spain.

Trimming took 8 bases from V and 4 from J, leaving 14 bases between them. The length of the CDR3 is 13 residues. Measured with immunoSEQ multiplex PCR; TCRdb has only the in-frame clones, and not every one. Among about 330,000 clones, roughly 87% were seen once, and the ten largest hold about 0.93%. This sequence was found in a woman in her thirties who had recovered from COVID-19. The genes are TRBV12-3 or TRBV12-4 and TRBJ2-5, with a weak D call TRBD1 (6 bases). Sequencing was done on a sample of PBMCs or T cells enriched from blood (not recorded which). The CDR3 DNA follows: TGTGCCAGCGGCGAACAGGGTGCAGAGACCCAGTACTTC. Its translation: CASGEQGAETQYF.